This entry lists 16 T cell receptor beta chains sequenced from one sample in a study of blood T cell repertoires in COVID-19. Repertoires were generated with immunoSEQ multiplex PCR, while TCRdb's copy carries only in-frame clones and drops some. The profile covers some 200,000 clones, with 84% appearing a single time and under 10% taken by the ten largest. Sequenced sample: peripheral blood. The receptors here all came from a woman older than 75 with COVID-19, enrolled during active disease.

This clone appeared a few times. The chain couples TRBV28 to TRBJ2-1; no firm D call. The germline V gene has CDR1 MDHEN and CDR2 SYDVKM. The CDR3 loop spans 16 amino acids. V dropped 6 bases and J dropped 4 bases, with 19 bases sitting between them. The CDR3 protein is CASSLTHSFRYNEQFF. The CDR3 DNA is TGTGCCAGCAGCCTTACACACAGCTTCAGATACAATGAGCAGTTCTTC.

This rearrangement joins TRBV5-1 to TRBJ2-7, with TRBD1 matching over 8 bases. Losses at the gene ends were 7 bases for V and 0 bases for J; bases not matched to a gene: 3. The CDR3 loop spans 13 amino acids. The germline CDR1 and CDR2 sequences are SGHRS and YFSETQ. This CDR3 reads CASGTGSSYEQYF. CDR3 DNA: TGCGCCAGCGGGACAGGTAGCTCCTACGAGCAGTACTTC.

This chain joins TRBV19 and TRBJ2-1; TRBD2 agrees at 8 bases. Trimming at V came to 5 bases and at J to 7 bases, leaving 10 bases not matched to a gene. CDR1 and CDR2 from the germline V gene are LNHDA and SQIVND (reference sequence). This CDR3 contains 15 residues. The CDR3 nucleotides read TGTGCCAGTAGTCCCCAAGCGGGAGCTGGGAATGAGCAGTTCTTC. Residues: CASSPQAGAGNEQFF.

The V gene is TRBV5-1, the J gene TRBJ1-6; 7 positions agree with TRBD1. CDR1 is SGHRS, CDR2 YFSETQ, per germline. This CDR3 is 14 amino acids long. V trimming: 3 bases; J trimming: 7 bases; junction bases outside the gene matches: 4. The CDR3 DNA reads as TGCGCCAGCAGCTCCGGGACAGAAAATTCACCCCTCCACTTT. Translated: CASSSGTENSPLHF.

V is TRBV3-1 (or the pseudogene TRBV3-2) and J is TRBJ1-2; D might be TRBD1 (5 bases). Trimming removed 1 base from V and 6 bases from J, with 9 bases in between. CDR1 and CDR2 from the germline V gene are LGHDT and YNNKEL (reference sequence). The CDR3 sequence is 13 residues long. The CDR3 protein is CASSQGAGDGYTF. The CDR3 nucleotides are TGTGCCAGCAGCCAAGGAGCGGGGGATGGCTACACCTTC.

CDR3 DNA sequence: TGCAGTGCTGTCCGTCCACCCCTCCACTTT. Its translation: CSAVRPPLHF. V gene TRBV20-1 combines with J gene TRBJ1-6; D is ambiguous. The ends were cut back, 5 bases at V and 11 bases at J, with 7 bases in the middle. Germline CDR1 is DFQATT and CDR2 is SNEGSKA (reference sequence). The CDR3 has 10 amino acids.

The chain recombines TRBV28 with TRBJ2-7; TRBD2 agrees at 7 bases. Looked up from germline, CDR1 is MDHEN and CDR2 is SYDVKM. The V segment lost 4 bases and the J segment 2 bases; nucleotides outside the gene matches: 5. The CDR3 runs to 14 residues. The CDR3 bases are TGTGCCAGCAGTTGGGCGGGGGTTCCCTACGAGCAGTACTTC. Translated: CASSWAGVPYEQYF.

This chain links TRBV7-9 with TRBJ1-1; D is unclear. This CDR3 has 11 amino acids. The germline V gene has CDR1 SEHNR and CDR2 FQNEAQ (reference sequence). Trimming left V 11 bases short and J 6 bases short, with 13 bases between. CDR3 residues: CAGEREAEAFF. The CDR3 bases are TGTGCCGGTGAGAGGGAGGCTGAAGCTTTCTTT.

The chain uses TRBV5-1 and TRBJ1-5, with 7 bases lining up with TRBD1. Trimming cost V 4 bases and J 3 bases; bases outside gene matches: 4. The CDR3 contains 14 residues. Germline CDR1 reads SGHRS; CDR2 reads YFSETQ. Here the CDR3 reads CASSIQGSNQPQHF. The CDR3 DNA is TGCGCCAGCAGCATACAGGGGTCCAATCAGCCCCAGCATTTT.

The rearrangement uses TRBV6-5 and TRBJ1-2, with D unresolved. V lost 7 bases, J lost 4 bases, and 7 bases lay in between. The CDR3 totals 11 residues. Germline CDR1 and CDR2: MNHEY and SVGAGI. CDR3 coding DNA: TGTGCCAGCACCGGACTCTATGGCTACACCTTC. Translating gives CASTGLYGYTF.

This sequence joins TRBV6-4 and TRBJ2-1, with TRBD2 matching over 12 bases. The CDR3 has 14 residues. Germline V gene data show CDR1 as MRHNA and CDR2 as SNTAGT. The J segment lost 9 bases and the V segment lost 4 bases, leaving 4 bases of the junction unmatched. CDR3 nucleotides: TGTGCCAGCAGTGCTAGCGGGGGGGCCGGTGAGCAGTTCTTC. Amino acids: CASSASGGAGEQFF.

The rearrangement joins TRBV5-1 to TRBJ2-7; D is ambiguous. Germline-derived CDR1 and CDR2 are SGHRS and YFSETQ. V lost 1 base and J 3 bases, leaving 8 bases between the germline ends. The CDR3 length is 13 residues. CDR3 region: CASSLTSRYEQYF. The DNA for the CDR3 is TGCGCCAGCAGCTTGACATCCCGCTACGAGCAGTACTTC.

A remark on this clone: One end of the junction varies from germline; a read error may be responsible. This chain links TRBV6-5 with TRBJ2-7; 10 bases agree with TRBD1. Looked up from germline, CDR1 is MNHEY and CDR2 is SVGAGI. This CDR3 spans 12 amino acids. CDR3 region: CASDYPGQGINF. The CDR3 DNA is TGTGCCAGTGATTACCCGGGACAGGGGATTAACTTC.

This rearrangement joins TRBV6-2 or TRBV6-3 to TRBJ2-5; possible D gene TRBD2, 6 bases. Germline V gene sequence: CDR1 MNHEY, CDR2 SVGEGT. This CDR3 comprises 14 residues. V lost 8 bases and J 10 bases, leaving 23 bases between the germline ends. DNA for the CDR3: TGTGCCAGCGGCCTGTCCGACTTCACCGGGGGCCAGTACTTC. Protein sequence: CASGLSDFTGGQYF.

This chain links TRBV5-4 with TRBJ2-3, with 9 positions matching TRBD1. Germline assignment: CDR1 SGHNT and CDR2 YYREEE (reference sequence). J was trimmed by 0 bases and V by 4 bases; bases with no gene match: 6. The CDR3 is 16 amino acids. The chain's CDR3 is CASSRKGQGSTDTQYF. The CDR3 DNA reads TGTGCCAGCAGCCGGAAGGGACAGGGAAGCACAGATACGCAGTATTTT.

This clone was recorded many times. The chain is built from TRBV11-1 and TRBJ1-4; tentative D call: TRBD1 (5 bases). The CDR3 runs to 15 residues. The V end was cut by 5 bases, the J end by 4 bases, with 14 bases between. CDR1 is SGHAT, CDR2 FQDESV, per germline (reference sequence). CDR3 DNA: TGTGCCAGCAGCAACACGCCGGGGGATAATGAAAAACTGTTTTTT. As protein: CASSNTPGDNEKLFF.